The 13 T cell receptor beta chains reported below all come from one sample, sequenced in a study of blood T cell repertoires in COVID-19. Data came from immunoSEQ multiplex PCR; TCRdb stores just in-frame clones and leaves some out. The sample comprises roughly 320,000 clones, roughly nine tenths of which are singletons, and roughly 3.9% rests with the top ten. Sequencing was done on a sample of PBMCs or T cells enriched from blood (not recorded which). The source of these receptors is a woman aged 25 to 39 who had been exposed to COVID-19.

This clone was recorded only once. V gene TRBV19 combines with J gene TRBJ1-2, with TRBD1 as a possible D gene (6 bases). Per the germline V gene, CDR1 is LNHDA and CDR2 is SQIVND (reference sequence). The length of the CDR3 is 13 residues. V lost 6 bases to trimming and J lost 4 bases, with 12 bases between them. Here the CDR3 reads CASSADSLYGYTF. As DNA, the CDR3 is TGTGCCAGTAGCGCGGACAGCCTCTATGGCTACACCTTC.

This clone was found a few times. V gene TRBV5-4 combines with J gene TRBJ2-5; tentative D call: TRBD2 (6 bases). Germline CDR1 reads SGHNT; CDR2 reads YYREEE (reference sequence). This CDR3 comprises 16 residues. Trimming removed 4 bases from V and 4 bases from J, with 20 bases in between. CDR3 amino acids: CASSKEGRFSTETQYF. Here the CDR3 DNA reads TGTGCCAGCAGCAAGGAGGGGCGGTTTTCGACAGAGACCCAGTACTTC.

The chain employs TRBV6-5 and TRBJ1-2, with 8 bases that match TRBD1. CDR3 length equals 13 residues. Germline CDR1 and CDR2: MNHEY and SVGAGI. The trim removed 6 bases at V and 4 bases at J, leaving 4 bases unmatched. The CDR3 protein is CASSRQGSYGYTF. The CDR3 nucleotides are TGTGCCAGCAGCAGACAGGGGTCCTATGGCTACACCTTC.

The chain uses TRBV6-5 and TRBJ1-1; 8 nucleotides line up with TRBD1. With 6 bases clipped from V and 5 bases from J, the junction kept 8 bases outside the gene matches. CDR1 and CDR2 from the germline V gene are MNHEY and SVGAGI. CDR3 size: 14 residues. As DNA, the CDR3 is TGTGCCAGCAGACTCTCCGGGACAGGTACTGAAGCTTTCTTT. Translated: CASRLSGTGTEAFF.

The CDR3 bases are TGTGCCAGCAGCTTGGATAGCTCTCCGGGGCAGTTCTTC. Its protein is CASSLDSSPGQFF. V and J are TRBV5-4 and TRBJ2-1; no clear D. The CDR3 extends over 13 amino acids. Germline V CDR1 and CDR2: SGHNT, YYREEE (reference sequence). Trimming took off 0 bases at V and 12 bases at J, with 13 bases between the two ends.

The chain couples TRBV3-1 (or the pseudogene TRBV3-2) to TRBJ2-5, with no clear D. The length of the CDR3 is 11 residues. V was pared by 1 base and J by 7 bases, with 4 bases between. Per germline, CDR1 LGHDT and CDR2 YNNKEL (reference sequence). CDR3 DNA: TGTGCCAGCAGCCAAGCCGGGACCCAGTACTTC. Translated: CASSQAGTQYF.

This chain uses TRBV5-6 with TRBJ1-2; D gene ambiguous. Trimming removed 4 bases from V and 4 bases from J, with 14 bases in between. Germline CDR1 reads SGHDT; CDR2 reads YYEEEE. The CDR3 runs to 14 residues. CDR3 amino acids: CASSVFSGFYGYTF. The DNA of the CDR3 is TGTGCCAGCAGCGTTTTTTCAGGTTTCTATGGCTACACCTTC. Full variable domain (remainder filled in from reference TRBV5-6 and TRBJ1-2): DAGVTQSPTHLIKTRGQQVTLRCSPKSGHDTVSWYQQALGQGPQFIFQYYEEEERQRGNFPDRFSGHQFPNYSSELNVNALLLGDSALYLCASSVFSGFYGYTFGSGTRLTVV.

J is TRBJ1-4 and V is TRBV15; TRBD1 is a possible D gene (5 bases). Germline V lookup: CDR1 LNHNV, CDR2 YYDKDF (reference sequence). Trimming left V 3 bases short and J 4 bases short, with 12 bases between. CDR3 size: 15 residues. In nucleotides, the CDR3 is TGTGCCACCAGCAGGGGGGGTGCCGATAATGAAAAACTGTTTTTT. It is translated as CATSRGGADNEKLFF.

The chain recombines TRBV7-9 with TRBJ2-7, with D hard to call. Trimming removed 2 bases at V and 5 bases at J, with 7 bases between. The CDR3 totals 12 residues. Germline-derived CDR1 and CDR2 are SEHNR and FQNEAQ (reference sequence). CDR3 in DNA: TGTGCCAGCAGCTTAATGGGCGACGAGCAGTACTTC. Translated, it gives CASSLMGDEQYF. The whole variable domain, filled in from reference TRBV7-9 and TRBJ2-7, reads DTGVSQNPRHKITKRGQNVTFRCDPISEHNRLYWYRQTLGQGPEFLTYFQNEAQLEKSRLLSDRFSAERPKGSFSTLEIQRTEQGDSAMYLCASSLMGDEQYFGPGTRLTVT.

The chain is built from TRBV10-3 and TRBJ1-3; perhaps TRBD1 as D (6 bases). Germline CDR1 and CDR2: ENHRY and SYGVKD. Between the trimmed V and J ends, which lost 3 bases and 3 bases, there was a span of 12 bases. This CDR3 spans 15 amino acids. CDR3 in DNA: TGTGCCATCAGTGAAGCAGGGGTTGGTGGAAACACCATATATTTT. It yields the protein CAISEAGVGGNTIYF.

The chain employs TRBV27 and TRBJ1-5; 7 bases map to TRBD1. V gave up 5 bases and J gave up 3 bases; unmatched junction bases: 4. Germline lookup yields CDR1 MNHEY and CDR2 SMNVEV (reference sequence). The CDR3 sequence is 14 residues long. DNA for the CDR3: TGTGCCAGCAGTCTCCAGGGGGTCAATCAGCCCCAGCATTTT. This sequence encodes CASSLQGVNQPQHF.

J is TRBJ1-2 and V is TRBV10-3; 7 bases match TRBD1. V gave up 6 bases and J gave up 3 bases; unmatched junction bases: 13. This CDR3 contains 16 residues. CDR1 is ENHRY, CDR2 SYGVKD, per germline. DNA of the CDR3: TGTGCCATCAGGCGGACAGGCGGAAATGGTGACTATGGCTACACCTTC. It translates to CAIRRTGGNGDYGYTF.

The chain has TRBV30 and TRBJ1-5; D not certain. V was pared by 3 bases and J by 4 bases, with 13 bases between. This CDR3 is 14 amino acids long. Germline CDR1 reads GTSNPN; CDR2 reads SVGIG (reference sequence). In nucleotides, the CDR3 is TGTGCCTGGAGACCCCGGGGTTCGAATCAGCCCCAGCATTTT. Encoded protein: CAWRPRGSNQPQHF.